Listed below are T cell receptor beta chains from one sample, sequenced in a study of beta chain features in type 1 diabetes. Assay used: immunoSEQ multiplex PCR; TCRdb lists only in-frame clones, some missing. The sample carries fewer than 550,000 clones, more than 9.5% recorded once. Sequenced: naive CD4+ T cells from blood. Receptors were obtained from a woman younger than 30 in good health. Both conserved end residues are part of each CDR3. Each record gives: D gene, V gene, CDR3 length, clone size, J gene, CDR3 protein. A D gene is named only where the DNA matches it firmly. Size values are once, few and many counts, or a class for expanded clones, and some rows have none.

d_call: NA
v_call: TRBV6-5
cdr3_length: 16
clone_size: NA
j_call: TRBJ2-4
cdr3_aa: CASSFTGPQAKNIQYF

d_call: NA
v_call: TRBV19
cdr3_length: 14
clone_size: NA
j_call: TRBJ2-4
cdr3_aa: CASSTPGAKNIQYF

d_call: NA
v_call: TRBV5-1
cdr3_length: 13
clone_size: NA
j_call: TRBJ2-1
cdr3_aa: CASSLLVEGEQFF

d_call: TRBD2
v_call: TRBV4-1
cdr3_length: 17
clone_size: NA
j_call: TRBJ2-2
cdr3_aa: CASSLPTSGMDTGELFF

d_call: NA
v_call: TRBV11-3
cdr3_length: 15
clone_size: NA
j_call: TRBJ2-7
cdr3_aa: CASTPGRGPSYEQYF

d_call: NA
v_call: TRBV13
cdr3_length: 17
clone_size: few
j_call: TRBJ1-1
cdr3_aa: CASSPLPFRLRDTEAFF

d_call: NA
v_call: TRBV5-1
cdr3_length: 16
clone_size: few
j_call: TRBJ2-5
cdr3_aa: CASSLGSAGVEETQYF

d_call: NA
v_call: TRBV7-3
cdr3_length: 14
clone_size: few
j_call: TRBJ2-1
cdr3_aa: CASSRGGSYNEQFF

d_call: NA
v_call: TRBV7-2
cdr3_length: 14
clone_size: NA
j_call: TRBJ1-1
cdr3_aa: CASSSRGQNTEAFF

d_call: TRBD2
v_call: TRBV19
cdr3_length: 17
clone_size: NA
j_call: TRBJ2-4
cdr3_aa: CASSHSGSWLAKNIQYF

d_call: TRBD2
v_call: TRBV5-4
cdr3_length: 15
clone_size: few
j_call: TRBJ2-1
cdr3_aa: CASSRTSGRYNEQFF

d_call: TRBD1
v_call: TRBV18
cdr3_length: 13
clone_size: few
j_call: TRBJ1-2
cdr3_aa: CASRSQGAEGYTF

d_call: NA
v_call: TRBV25-1
cdr3_length: 16
clone_size: few
j_call: TRBJ1-4
cdr3_aa: CASSDSRGAANEKLFF

d_call: TRBD1
v_call: TRBV4-1
cdr3_length: 16
clone_size: NA
j_call: TRBJ1-5
cdr3_aa: CASSRGQGDSNQPQHF

d_call: NA
v_call: TRBV4-1
cdr3_length: 17
clone_size: NA
j_call: TRBJ2-1
cdr3_aa: CASSQTSRASSYNEQFF

d_call: NA
v_call: TRBV27
cdr3_length: 14
clone_size: NA
j_call: TRBJ2-7
cdr3_aa: CASSTRDSAYEQYF

d_call: NA
v_call: TRBV27
cdr3_length: 12
clone_size: NA
j_call: TRBJ2-1
cdr3_aa: CASSLQGHEQFF

d_call: NA
v_call: TRBV29-1
cdr3_length: 13
clone_size: few
j_call: TRBJ2-3
cdr3_aa: CSVGGRVQATQYF

d_call: NA
v_call: TRBV29-1
cdr3_length: 12
clone_size: few
j_call: TRBJ1-1
cdr3_aa: CSGDFLNTEAFF

d_call: TRBD2
v_call: TRBV5-4
cdr3_length: 13
clone_size: NA
j_call: TRBJ2-1
cdr3_aa: CAIPSGLYNEQFF